The entry that follows covers one T cell receptor beta chain sequence. Its target antigen remains unknown. No per-base quality is available; no much larger clone lies one base away. The data were taken from a study of T cell responses to AZD1222 COVID-19 vaccine (TCRdb year 2021). Study-level background: A total of 233 trial participants underwent TCR sequencing, of whom 207 received two doses of AZD1222 and about 25 received two doses of the MenACWY control vaccine. Enrollment into the trials was organized by age into subgroups of 18-55, 56-69 and 70-plus years, and those subgroups contained roughly 160, 29 and 62 TCR-sequenced participants, respectively.

The CDR3 regions of human TCRbeta chains were analyzed by immunosequencing. The published analysis was carried out like this. TCRs in the repertoires were matched against a reference library of SARS-CoV-2-specific TCRs that had been generated with the MIRA antigen-specificity platform. Breadth was defined as the fraction of unique TCRs that were SARS-CoV-2-associated, and depth was defined as the fraction of total T cells that were SARS-CoV-2-associated. Using the MIRA data, each spike-specific TCR was mapped to the spike region that the TCR reacts to and placed in a CD4 or CD8 class. Log10-transformed breadth and depth values were compared by one-way ANOVA with Sidak's multiple comparisons tests. TCRdb carries this immuneACCESS record with in-frame sequences only. Its versions omit some clonotypes, under half of them owing to an unresolved V gene in the studies checked, with the rest unexplained. The D gene and trimming were derived from the DNA, and the V and J assignments and clone size from that table. The sample table shows 120,000 or so clones, and 88% are seen once. The ten biggest clones cover approximately 19% of the sample.

The sample's time point label, in plain terms: baseline before first vaccination. The sample's treatment or condition label, in plain terms: meningococcal conjugate vaccine given as trial control. Samples from vaccinated people were obtained from the UK trials COV001 and COV002, which included a single-blind randomized controlled phase 2/3 trial of AZD1222 (ChAdOx1 nCoV-19) in healthy adults. Trial participant PBMC samples were collected at day 0 and day 28 after the second dose for TCRbeta chain sequencing. Results the study describes overall, beyond this receptor: Spike-specific TCR breadth and depth rose significantly after two AZD1222 doses compared with day 0 and with MenACWY recipients. Participants were mostly white British and included more females than males, and it was suggested by the authors that clonal diversity may have been underestimated. No day 14 peak-response samples were available, so repertoires were characterized only after the peak T cell response. In the small 56-69-year group, the increase in depth fell short of significance, most likely because of low power. Conclusions about previously exposed vaccinees were limited because only 6 or 7 AZD1222 recipients were SARS-CoV-2 seropositive at baseline. Vaccine-associated CD4 TCRs spanned the whole spike protein, with dominant responses in regions 160-218 and 743-854. Reportedly, almost half of the unique spike-specific TCRs recognized epitopes lying outside the regions that are mutated in the B.1.351 and B.1.1.7 variants.

The CDR3 goes from the cysteine to the phenylalanine over 15 residues. Of all the DNA, just the CDR3 is kept, 45 bases in frame from base 1. V trim: 1 base; J trim: 4 bases; unmatched bases: 7. The germline V gene (reference sequence) specifies GTSNPN as CDR1 and SVGIG as CDR2. This chain is built from TRBV30 and TRBJ2-1, and 7 junctional nucleotides match TRBD2. The sequencing here drew on peripheral blood, taken on day 0 of MenACWY control vaccination. The origin of this receptor is an adult in good health. The DNA sequence is TGTGCCTGGAGTGGTAGCGGGCTGGGGTACAATGAGCAGTTCTTC. Its amino acids are CAWSGSGLGYNEQFF.